These T cell receptor beta chains were read from a single sample in a study of cytomegalovirus exposure and HLA in healthy donors. Profiling relied on immunoSEQ multiplex PCR, and the TCRdb table lists in-frame clones only, not all of them. The profile shows approximately 190,000 clones, roughly 80% of them singletons. Sequenced sample: PBMCs. The receptor set was obtained from a man aged 50 to 59 in good health and CMV-seronegative. Both conserved end residues are part of each CDR3. D genes are given only for firm matches. Clone size is not always given. Where it is, it says once, few, many or a class for expanded clones.

V gene	J gene	D gene	clone size	CDR3 DNA	CDR3 protein
TRBV5-1	TRBJ1-1	-	once	TGCGCCAGCACCGCGGGTGGGGGCGCTTTAAACACTGAAGCTTTCTTT	CASTAGGGALNTEAFF
TRBV5-4	TRBJ1-6	-	-	TGTGCCAGCAGCTTGATGCCAGTCAATTCACCCCTCCACTTT	CASSLMPVNSPLHF
TRBV5-5	TRBJ2-5	-	few	TGTGCCAGCAGCTTGAGGGGTTCACAAGAGACCCAGTACTTC	CASSLRGSQETQYF
TRBV4-1	TRBJ2-5	-	-	TGCGCCAGCAGCCAAACCACAGGGGAGACCCAGTACTTC	CASSQTTGETQYF
TRBV30	TRBJ2-5	-	-	TGTGCCTGGAGTGTGAGCCAAGAGACCCAGTACTTC	CAWSVSQETQYF
TRBV6-5	TRBJ1-2	-	-	TGTGCCAGCTCCGACGGAGGTGCCTGGGGCTACACCTTC	CASSDGGAWGYTF
TRBV7-6	TRBJ2-7	TRBD1	few	TGTGCCAGCAGCTTTGCCCCCGGGACAGACGTTTTTATGAACGAGCAGTACTTC	CASSFAPGTDVFMNEQYF
TRBV30	TRBJ2-7	TRBD2	-	TGTGCCTGGGGACTAGCGGGGCGTTACGAGCAGTACTTC	CAWGLAGRYEQYF
TRBV7-9	TRBJ2-2	-	once	TGTGCCAGCAGCTTAGGGGCAGGGCTGCACGGGGAGCTGTTTTTT	CASSLGAGLHGELFF
TRBV4-2	TRBJ1-5	TRBD1	-	TGTGCCAGCAGCCAAGAGGACAGGAGGGATCGGCCCCAGCATTTT	CASSQEDRRDRPQHF
TRBV5-1	TRBJ2-7	TRBD1	-	TGCGCCAGCAGCCTGTCCGGGACAGGGGACGAGCAGTACTTC	CASSLSGTGDEQYF
TRBV4-1	TRBJ1-5	TRBD1	once	TGCGCCAGCAGCCCGGGACAGGGGAGCAATCAGCCCCAGCATTTT	CASSPGQGSNQPQHF
TRBV5-4	TRBJ2-7	TRBD1	once	TGTGCCAGCAGCTGGGGGACAGGCGCCTACGAGCAGTACTTC	CASSWGTGAYEQYF
TRBV2	TRBJ1-2	-	few	TGTGCCAGCATGGGCAGGGGAAAAGACTATGGCTACACCTTC	CASMGRGKDYGYTF
TRBV11-2	TRBJ1-2	TRBD1	-	TGTGCCAGCAGCGAGGACAGGTACTATGGCTACACCTTC	CASSEDRYYGYTF
TRBV4-1	TRBJ2-3	TRBD1	-	TGCGCCAGCAGCCACGGAGGGACAGGGAGATTGAAAGATACGCAGTATTTT	CASSHGGTGRLKDTQYF
TRBV5-5	TRBJ2-1	TRBD1	-	TGTGCCAGCAGCCTGCTAGGCTACAGGGGCAATGAGCAGTTCTTC	CASSLLGYRGNEQFF
TRBV18	TRBJ2-2	-	once	TGTGCCAGCTCCCTCGAGGGGGAGAACACCGGGGAGCTGTTTTTT	CASSLEGENTGELFF
TRBV9	TRBJ1-3	-	-	TGTGCCAGCAGCCGACCGGGCTCTGGAAACACCATATATTTT	CASSRPGSGNTIYF
TRBV13	TRBJ1-2	TRBD1	-	TGTGCCAGCAGCTCCTACCCCGGGACAGGGAAAGGCTACACCTTC	CASSSYPGTGKGYTF
TRBV9	TRBJ1-3	-	once	TGTGCCAGCAGCGTAGATTCGAACACCATATATTTT	CASSVDSNTIYF
TRBV6-4	TRBJ2-3	TRBD1	few	TGTGCCAGCAGTGCCGACAGGGGGGATACGCAGTATTTT	CASSADRGDTQYF
TRBV4-1	TRBJ1-5	-	-	TGCGCCAGCAGCCAAGATGCCTTCGCGACCCAGCATTTT	CASSQDAFATQHF
TRBV6-5	TRBJ2-7	TRBD1	-	TGTGCCAGCAGCAGGACAGGGGGATTCGAGCAGTACTTC	CASSRTGGFEQYF
TRBV19	TRBJ2-7	-	-	TGTGCCAGTAGTTCCGGGACACCCAATTACGAGCAGTACTTC	CASSSGTPNYEQYF
TRBV5-5	TRBJ2-7	-	-	TGTGCCAGCAGCTTGGGTGTCGGACTCAAAGCCTACGAGCAGTACTTC	CASSLGVGLKAYEQYF
TRBV7-3	TRBJ1-1	-	-	TGTGCCAGCACTTCTCAGATGAACACTGAAGCTTTCTTT	CASTSQMNTEAFF
TRBV5-4	TRBJ1-2	-	-	TGTGCCAGCAGCTTGGACGCGATTCCCTATGGCTACACCTTC	CASSLDAIPYGYTF
TRBV5-4	TRBJ2-2	-	-	TGTGCCAGCAGCTTCTTTTCGGAGACCGGGGAGCTGTTTTTT	CASSFFSETGELFF
TRBV2	TRBJ1-5	TRBD1	-	TGTGCCAGCAGTGAGACAGGGATGGGTCAGCCCCAGCATTTT	CASSETGMGQPQHF
TRBV7-8	TRBJ1-5	-	-	TGTGCCAGCAGCTTAGTTTCCTCGGGTGATCAGCCCCAGCATTTT	CASSLVSSGDQPQHF
TRBV9	TRBJ1-2	TRBD1	-	TGTGCCAGCAGCAAAGACAGGGTTTTAGCTAACTATGGCTACACCTTC	CASSKDRVLANYGYTF
TRBV7-8	TRBJ1-4	-	-	TGTGCCAGCAGCAGGAACACAGCAACTAATGAAAAACTGTTTTTT	CASSRNTATNEKLFF
TRBV4-1	TRBJ1-2	TRBD1	-	TGCGCCAGCAGCCTTCCGGGACAGGGTGGCTACACCTTC	CASSLPGQGGYTF